The 25 T cell receptor beta chains below come from one sample, sequenced in a study of cytomegalovirus exposure and HLA in healthy donors. Primers for the PCR totalled 60 Vbeta and 13 Jbeta. Assay: immunoSEQ multiplex PCR; the TCRdb copy retains only in-frame clones and omits some. The table includes about 200,000 clones, roughly four fifths detected once. Sequencing was done on a sample of PBMCs. The origin of the receptors is a man aged 18 to 30 in good health and CMV-seronegative.

The chain carries TRBV5-1 and TRBJ1-1, with D maybe TRBD1 (5 bases). V dropped 4 bases and J dropped 3 bases, with 16 bases sitting between them. The germline V gene has CDR1 SGHRS and CDR2 YFSETQ. There are 15 residues in the CDR3. The CDR3 sequence is CASSPFGGGYTEAFF. For the CDR3, the DNA is TGCGCCAGCAGCCCCTTTGGCGGGGGGTACACTGAAGCTTTCTTT.

The rearrangement links TRBV5-1 to TRBJ2-3; TRBD2 matches 10 bases. In germline, CDR1 is SGHRS, CDR2 YFSETQ. Trimming took 0 bases from V and 5 from J; bases not matched to a gene: 9. The CDR3 runs 17 residues. The CDR3 reads CASSLALAGVSGDTQYF. The CDR3, as DNA: TGCGCCAGCAGCTTGGCTCTAGCGGGGGTCTCAGGAGATACGCAGTATTTT.

The chain uses TRBV29-1 and TRBJ1-4; 7 bases map to TRBD1. Germline CDR1 reads SQVTM; CDR2 reads ANQGSEA. This CDR3 is built from 13 residues. V gave up 6 bases and J gave up 8 bases; unmatched junction bases: 9. The CDR3 region has the DNA TGCAGCGTATTTCACGACAGGGACGAAAAACTGTTTTTT. Encoded protein: CSVFHDRDEKLFF.

This chain links TRBV6-4 with TRBJ2-1; TRBD2 matches at 7 bases. V trimming: 3 bases; J trimming: 0 bases; junction bases outside the gene matches: 5. CDR1 is MRHNA, CDR2 SNTAGT, per germline. The CDR3 sequence is 16 residues long. The CDR3 DNA follows: TGTGCCAGCAGTGAAATAGCGGGTAGCTCCTACAATGAGCAGTTCTTC. It encodes CASSEIAGSSYNEQFF.

This rearrangement joins TRBV19 to TRBJ1-1; no firm D call. This CDR3 is built from 13 residues. Germline CDR1 and CDR2: LNHDA and SQIVND (reference sequence). Trimming took off 5 bases at V and 1 base at J, with 8 bases between the two ends. DNA of the CDR3: TGTGCCAGTAGTGAGGGAAGGAACACTGAAGCTTTCTTT. Amino acid sequence: CASSEGRNTEAFF.

The gene calls are TRBV28 and TRBJ2-5; a weak D match, TRBD2 (5 bases). The CDR3 totals 15 residues. Trimming removed 5 bases at V and 10 bases at J, with 23 bases between. Germline V lookup: CDR1 MDHEN, CDR2 SYDVKM. In nucleotides, the CDR3 is TGTGCCAGCAGTAGCCTTCTCTCGGGAAAGGAGGACCAGTACTTC. Translated, it gives CASSSLLSGKEDQYF. The complete variable domain, with remaining parts taken from reference TRBV28 and TRBJ2-5, reads DVKVTQSSRYLVKRTGEKVFLECVQDMDHENMFWYRQDPGLGLRLIYFSYDVKMKEKGDIPEGYSVSREKKERFSLILESASTNQTSMYLCASSSLLSGKEDQYFGPGTRLLVL.

The chain uses TRBV5-5 and TRBJ2-3, with a possible D match to TRBD1 (5 bases). CDR1 and CDR2 from the germline V gene are SGHKS and YYEKEE (reference sequence). Between the trimmed V and J ends, which lost 4 bases and 0 bases, there was a span of 12 bases. The CDR3 spans 15 residues. DNA of the CDR3: TGTGCCAGCAGCCGATTGGGGCCTAGCACAGATACGCAGTATTTT. It codes for CASSRLGPSTDTQYF.

This chain uses TRBV5-1 with TRBJ2-1; D possibly corresponds to TRBD1 (6 bases). Germline V CDR1 and CDR2: SGHRS, YFSETQ. V was pared by 3 bases and J by 8 bases, with 15 bases between. The CDR3 contains 14 residues. CDR3 coding DNA: TGCGCCAGCAGCTACCTAGGGGGTAGGGATGAGCAGTTCTTC. Translating it yields CASSYLGGRDEQFF.

The rearrangement uses TRBV7-9 and TRBJ1-6; no reliable D call. Germline V gene data show CDR1 as SEHNR and CDR2 as FQNEAQ (reference sequence). The CDR3 consists of 15 residues. The germline V and J ends were trimmed by 4 bases and 10 bases, with 17 bases remaining between them. The chain's CDR3 is CASSSPRGKRSPLHF. DNA of the CDR3: TGTGCCAGCAGCTCGCCACGGGGAAAGCGGTCACCCCTCCACTTT. The entire variable domain, with the rest obtained from reference TRBV7-9 and TRBJ1-6, is as follows: DTGVSQNPRHKITKRGQNVTFRCDPISEHNRLYWYRQTLGQGPEFLTYFQNEAQLEKSRLLSDRFSAERPKGSFSTLEIQRTEQGDSAMYLCASSSPRGKRSPLHFGNGTRLTVT.

This chain uses TRBV4-1 with TRBJ2-7; 8 bases fit TRBD1. Per the germline V gene, CDR1 is MGHRA and CDR2 is YSYEKL. This CDR3 has 18 amino acids. V lost 1 base and J lost 7; bases outside the gene matches: 18. The CDR3 DNA reads as TGCGCCAGCAGCCAAGTGGGAAGTGCCAGGGGGCCTTTTGGAGAGCAGTACTTC. Its translation: CASSQVGSARGPFGEQYF.

A single count supports this clone. The chain links TRBV7-3 to TRBJ2-1; TRBD2 matches 7 bases. Germline V gives CDR1 SGHTA, CDR2 FQGTGA. V lost 0 bases, J lost 3 bases, and 2 bases stayed unmatched. This CDR3 spans 15 amino acids. CDR3 region: CASSLTGRGYNEQFF. The CDR3 nucleotides read TGTGCCAGCAGCTTAACGGGGAGGGGCTACAATGAGCAGTTCTTC.

This sequence joins TRBV9 and TRBJ2-5, with TRBD2 matching 9 bases. There are 14 residues in the CDR3. Germline CDR1 reads SGDLS; CDR2 reads YYNGEE. Trimming removed 0 bases from V and 13 bases from J; junction bases left unmatched: 10. For the CDR3, the DNA is TGTGCCAGCAGCGTAGTAGCGGAGACTAGCGGCTTGTACTTC. Amino acid sequence: CASSVVAETSGLYF.

This clone has just a few counts. The rearrangement uses TRBV29-1 and TRBJ2-7; 8 bases are shared with TRBD1. Germline-derived CDR1 and CDR2 are SQVTM and ANQGSEA. The J segment lost 3 bases and the V segment lost 6 bases, leaving 10 bases of the junction unmatched. CDR3 length equals 14 residues. CDR3 protein: CSVGPGQAFYEQYF. In DNA form, the CDR3 reads TGCAGCGTGGGTCCGGGACAGGCCTTCTACGAGCAGTACTTC.

This chain uses TRBV27 with TRBJ2-7, with 7 bases identical to TRBD2. This CDR3 comprises 16 residues. Per germline, CDR1 MNHEY and CDR2 SMNVEV (reference sequence). Unmatched junction bases numbered 5, after V lost 0 bases and J lost 0 bases. The CDR3 DNA is TGTGCCAGCAGTTTATCGGGACTACCTTACTCCTACGAGCAGTACTTC. Its translation: CASSLSGLPYSYEQYF.

The chain carries TRBV25-1 and TRBJ2-1, with TRBD1 matching 9 bases. CDR3 length equals 15 residues. Looked up from germline, CDR1 is MGHDK and CDR2 is SYGVNS. J was trimmed by 3 bases and V by 4 bases; bases with no gene match: 4. The CDR3 coding sequence is TGTGCCAGCAGTGGCCGGGACAGGGACTACAATGAGCAGTTCTTC. Its translation is CASSGRDRDYNEQFF.

This rearrangement joins TRBV21-1 to TRBJ1-6; the table's D call of TRBD1 was not tested on the DNA. TRBV21-1 is reported as a pseudogene. The CDR3 runs to 17 residues. CDR3 region: CASSKDHRGMGNSPLHF. CDR3 nucleotide sequence: TGTGCCAGCAGCAAAGATCACAGGGGTATGGGTAATTCACCCCTCCACTTT.

This clone was seen a handful of times. The rearrangement uses TRBV11-3 and TRBJ1-2; maybe TRBD1 (6 bases). Germline V gene sequence: CDR1 SGHNT, CDR2 YENEEA. The V end was cut by 4 bases, the J end by 0 bases, with 9 bases between. This CDR3 has 14 residues. CDR3 nucleotide sequence: TGTGCCAGCAGCTGGCAGGGGACTAACTATGGCTACACCTTC. Protein product: CASSWQGTNYGYTF. The full variable domain, rest sourced from reference TRBV11-3 and TRBJ1-2, is EAGVVQSPRYKIIEKKQPVAFWCNPISGHNTLYWYLQNLGQGPELLIRYENEEAVDDSQLPKDRFSAERLKGVDSTLKIQPAELGDSAVYLCASSWQGTNYGYTFGSGTRLTVV.

The J gene is TRBJ2-7, the V gene TRBV6-1, with D possibly being TRBD1 (6 bases). Trimming took off 8 bases at V and 1 base at J, with 9 bases between the two ends. The CDR3 is 12 residues long. The germline gives CDR1 MNHNS, CDR2 SASEGT. For the CDR3, the DNA is TGTGCCAGCCTAGGGACATCCTACGAGCAGTACTTC. Protein: CASLGTSYEQYF.

This sequence joins TRBV9 and TRBJ2-2, with 10 bases that match TRBD2. This CDR3 region has 15 residues. V shed 5 bases and J 3 bases; nucleotides not matched to a gene: 4. The germline gives CDR1 SGDLS, CDR2 YYNGEE. The CDR3 here is CASSTGTSDTGELFF. The CDR3 DNA follows: TGTGCCAGCAGTACAGGGACTAGCGACACCGGGGAGCTGTTTTTT.

This clone came up once. The chain employs TRBV28 and TRBJ2-5; TRBD1 might be the D (6 bases). CDR3 length equals 14 residues. The V and J ends lost 6 bases and 1 base respectively, with 12 bases between them. The germline V gene encodes CDR1 MDHEN and CDR2 SYDVKM. CDR3 protein: CASSRGPGQETQYF. In DNA, the CDR3 is TGTGCCAGCAGCAGGGGACCGGGCCAAGAGACCCAGTACTTC.

This clone was observed a handful of times. This sequence joins TRBV2 and TRBJ1-5, with D hard to call. Germline V gene sequence: CDR1 SNHLY, CDR2 FYNNEI. Trimming removed 3 bases at V and 0 bases at J, with 9 bases between. This CDR3 comprises 15 residues. CDR3 in amino acids: CASSESVTSNQPQHF. The CDR3 bases are TGTGCCAGCAGTGAGTCAGTTACTAGCAATCAGCCCCAGCATTTT. Full variable domain (outside the CDR3, taken from reference TRBV2 and TRBJ1-5): EPEVTQTPSHQVTQMGQEVILRCVPISNHLYFYWYRQILGQKVEFLVSFYNNEISEKSEIFDDQFSVERPDGSNFTLKIRSTKLEDSAMYFCASSESVTSNQPQHFGDGTRLSIL.

The chain is built from TRBV7-2 and TRBJ2-5; 7 bases are a match to TRBD1. This CDR3 region has 16 residues. Germline CDR1 and CDR2: SGHTA and FQGNSA. V was pared by 2 bases and J by 5 bases, with 11 bases of the junction left unmatched. The CDR3 nucleotides read TGTGCCAGCAGCTTATATAGTTCGACAGGGTCCGAGACCCAGTACTTC. This gives the protein CASSLYSSTGSETQYF. The entire variable domain, with the rest obtained from reference TRBV7-2 and TRBJ2-5, is as follows: GAGVSQSPSNKVTEKGKDVELRCDPISGHTALYWYRQSLGQGLEFLIYFQGNSAPDKSGLPSDRFSAERTGGSVSTLTIQRTQQEDSAVYLCASSLYSSTGSETQYFGPGTRLLVL.

The V call is TRBV27, the J call TRBJ2-5; TRBD1 aligns across 7 bases. In germline, CDR1 is MNHEY, CDR2 SMNVEV (reference sequence). With V trimmed by 6 bases and J by 5 bases, 9 bases remained unmatched. This CDR3 has 14 amino acids. The CDR3 protein is CASRKQGSGETQYF. The DNA of the CDR3 is TGTGCCAGCAGAAAACAGGGGTCAGGGGAGACCCAGTACTTC.

Only one count was recorded for this clone. The chain employs TRBV7-2 and TRBJ2-1, with D uncertain. The germline CDR1 and CDR2 sequences are SGHTA and FQGNSA. The V end lost 2 bases, the J end lost 7 bases, and 9 bases lay between the germline ends. This CDR3 is built from 13 residues. The CDR3 loop reads CASSLSLRNEQFF. The CDR3 DNA is TGTGCCAGCAGCTTAAGTCTCCGGAATGAGCAGTTCTTC. Using reference TRBV7-2 and TRBJ2-1 for the parts outside the CDR3, the full variable domain is GAGVSQSPSNKVTEKGKDVELRCDPISGHTALYWYRQSLGQGLEFLIYFQGNSAPDKSGLPSDRFSAERTGGSVSTLTIQRTQQEDSAVYLCASSLSLRNEQFFGPGTRLTVL.

The rearrangement links TRBV11-2 to TRBJ1-5, with 9 bases lining up with TRBD1. J gave up 4 bases and V 4 bases, and 2 bases lay outside the gene matches. Germline CDR1 reads SGHAT; CDR2 reads FQNNGV. The CDR3 is made up of 14 amino acids. The CDR3 is CASSSGQGNQPQHF. In nucleotides, the CDR3 is TGTGCCAGCAGCTCAGGACAGGGGAATCAGCCCCAGCATTTT.